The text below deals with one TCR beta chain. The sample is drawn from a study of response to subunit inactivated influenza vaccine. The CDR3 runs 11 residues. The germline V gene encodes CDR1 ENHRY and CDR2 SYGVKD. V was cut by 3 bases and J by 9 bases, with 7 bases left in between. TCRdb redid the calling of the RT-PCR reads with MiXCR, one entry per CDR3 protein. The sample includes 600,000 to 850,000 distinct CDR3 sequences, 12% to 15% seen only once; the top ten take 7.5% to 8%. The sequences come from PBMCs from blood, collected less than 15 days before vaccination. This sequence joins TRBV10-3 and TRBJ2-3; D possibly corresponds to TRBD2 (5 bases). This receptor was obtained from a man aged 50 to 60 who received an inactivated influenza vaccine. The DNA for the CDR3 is TGTGCCATCAGTGACCGAGGGACGCAGTATTTT. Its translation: CAISDRGTQYF.